A selection of T cell receptor beta chains follows, all from one sample in a study of shared clonotypes between healthy human individuals. Clones were read by immunoSEQ multiplex PCR, and TCRdb kept only the in-frame ones, dropping some. Among roughly 1,500,000 clones listed, roughly 98% were seen once. What was sequenced was naive CD4+ T cells sorted from blood. These receptors came from a man between 25 and 39 years old in good health. Both conserved end residues are part of each CDR3. The D gene is left open where the match is weak. Some rows have no size entry. The others give once, few or many, or a class for an expanded clone.

j_gene: TRBJ1-2; v_gene: TRBV28; d_gene: NA; abundance: once; CDR3nt: TGTGCCAGCATCGATGTTTCCAGAGCCTATGGCTACACCTTC; CDR3aa: CASIDVSRAYGYTF
j_gene: TRBJ1-5; v_gene: TRBV28; d_gene: NA; abundance: NA; CDR3nt: TGTGCCAGCAGTTGGGGTTACGGATCCGGCAATCAGCCCCAGCATTTT; CDR3aa: CASSWGYGSGNQPQHF
j_gene: TRBJ2-7; v_gene: TRBV14; d_gene: NA; abundance: NA; CDR3nt: TGTGCCAGCAGCCAGAGGACCGACGAGCAGTACTTC; CDR3aa: CASSQRTDEQYF
j_gene: TRBJ2-7; v_gene: TRBV5-4; d_gene: NA; abundance: NA; CDR3nt: TGTGCCAGCAGCCAACGGACGAGGGGCGGTCTGTACGAGCAGTACTTC; CDR3aa: CASSQRTRGGLYEQYF
j_gene: TRBJ1-5; v_gene: TRBV6-1; d_gene: TRBD1; abundance: NA; CDR3nt: TGTGCCAGCAGTGAAGCAGGGGGCGGTCAGCCCCAGCATTTT; CDR3aa: CASSEAGGGQPQHF
j_gene: TRBJ2-2; v_gene: TRBV2; d_gene: TRBD2; abundance: NA; CDR3nt: TGTGCCAGCAGTGAAGTCGGACTAGCTATCGGGGAGCTGTTTTTT; CDR3aa: CASSEVGLAIGELFF
j_gene: TRBJ1-5; v_gene: TRBV28; d_gene: NA; abundance: NA; CDR3nt: TGTGCCAGCAGCGGAAGGATAGAGCCCCAGCATTTT; CDR3aa: CASSGRIEPQHF
j_gene: TRBJ1-4; v_gene: TRBV9; d_gene: NA; abundance: NA; CDR3nt: TGTGCCAGCAGCGTAGGGGGCGCAACTAATGAAAAACTGTTTTTT; CDR3aa: CASSVGGATNEKLFF
j_gene: TRBJ2-5; v_gene: TRBV11-2; d_gene: NA; abundance: NA; CDR3nt: TGTGCCAGCAGCTTATCCGCTCCGGGGACCCAGTACTTC; CDR3aa: CASSLSAPGTQYF
j_gene: TRBJ1-5; v_gene: TRBV7-2; d_gene: NA; abundance: NA; CDR3nt: TGTGCCAGCAGCCCCCTCAATAGCAATCAGCCCCAGCATTTT; CDR3aa: CASSPLNSNQPQHF
j_gene: TRBJ2-3; v_gene: TRBV27; d_gene: TRBD1; abundance: NA; CDR3nt: TGTGCCAGCAGCCCGGGACAGTACACAGATACGCAGTATTTT; CDR3aa: CASSPGQYTDTQYF
j_gene: TRBJ2-1; v_gene: TRBV5-1; d_gene: NA; abundance: NA; CDR3nt: TGCGCCAGCAGCCCGTTATGGGGCTCCTACAATGAGCAGTTCTTC; CDR3aa: CASSPLWGSYNEQFF
j_gene: TRBJ1-4; v_gene: TRBV28; d_gene: TRBD1; abundance: NA; CDR3nt: TGTGCCAGCAGTCGCTCGAGGGGGCTTGCTGAAAAACTGTTTTTT; CDR3aa: CASSRSRGLAEKLFF
j_gene: TRBJ2-5; v_gene: TRBV14; d_gene: NA; abundance: NA; CDR3nt: TGTGCCAGCAGCCAATTTTGGCTAGGACAAGAGACCCAGTACTTC; CDR3aa: CASSQFWLGQETQYF